This entry lists 16 T cell receptor beta chains sequenced from one sample in a study of blood T cell repertoires in COVID-19. Libraries were prepared by immunoSEQ multiplex PCR; TCRdb keeps only in-frame clonotypes and omits some of them. This repertoire shows 350,000 to 400,000 clones, 70% to 90% found once; its top ten account for around 3%. Sequencing used peripheral blood. Every receptor here comes from a woman aged 30 to 39 with COVID-19, enrolled during active disease.

The chain recombines TRBV12-5 with TRBJ2-1, with TRBD2 identical over 8 bases. Per germline, CDR1 LGHNT and CDR2 FRNRAP. The CDR3 is 14 residues long. V trimming: 3 bases; J trimming: 5 bases; junction bases outside the gene matches: 3. The CDR3 DNA is TGTGCTAGTGGTTTTGCGGGGGGAAACAATGAGCAGTTCTTC. It codes for CASGFAGGNNEQFF.

This clone was counted between two and nine times. For the CDR3, the DNA is TGTGCCAGCAGTGCAAGCCCCTTCCGTGGCGAGCAGTACTTC. As protein: CASSASPFRGEQYF. The chain uses TRBV27 and TRBJ2-7; D is unresolved. The CDR3 is 14 residues long. Germline V gene lookup returns CDR1 MNHEY and CDR2 SMNVEV (reference sequence). Trimming stripped 5 bases from V and 6 bases from J, with 17 bases between.

The chain is built from TRBV5-4 and TRBJ1-2, with 7 positions matching TRBD1. Germline V gene data show CDR1 as SGHNT and CDR2 as YYREEE (reference sequence). The CDR3 runs to 15 residues. The trim removed 3 bases at V and 6 bases at J, leaving 11 bases unmatched. The CDR3 DNA sequence: TGTGCCAGCAGCTGGCCGTCGAGGGGGCCTGATGGCTACACCTTC. Protein: CASSWPSRGPDGYTF.

V usage is TRBV19 and J usage is TRBJ2-7; 9 nucleotides align to TRBD1. Per germline, CDR1 LNHDA and CDR2 SQIVND (reference sequence). V dropped 7 bases and J dropped 3; count of bases not matched to a gene: 7. The CDR3 totals 14 residues. CDR3 nucleotides: TGTGCCAGTACCCCCGGGGGACAGGGCTACGAGCAGTACTTC. Translating gives CASTPGGQGYEQYF.

The chain couples TRBV5-4 to TRBJ2-5; 12 bases match TRBD2. The CDR3 spans 19 residues. V was pared by 4 bases and J by 5 bases, with 18 bases of the junction left unmatched. The germline V gene encodes CDR1 SGHNT and CDR2 YYREEE (reference sequence). The CDR3 protein is CASSLPLLAGGRRAETQYF. DNA of the CDR3: TGTGCCAGCAGCCTCCCACTTCTAGCGGGGGGGCGGCGCGCTGAGACCCAGTACTTC.

This clone has a single count. The J gene is TRBJ1-1, the V gene TRBV27; 7 bases line up with TRBD1. CDR3 length equals 15 residues. The trim removed 4 bases at V and 0 bases at J, leaving 5 bases unmatched. Germline V gene sequence: CDR1 MNHEY, CDR2 SMNVEV (reference sequence). CDR3 region: CASSWTGGLNTEAFF. DNA for the CDR3: TGTGCCAGCAGTTGGACAGGAGGTTTGAACACTGAAGCTTTCTTT.

The chain employs TRBV11-2 and TRBJ2-2; TRBD1 matches at 11 bases. Germline V lookup: CDR1 SGHAT, CDR2 FQNNGV. The CDR3 has 16 amino acids. The V segment lost 5 bases and the J segment 5 bases; nucleotides outside the gene matches: 7. CDR3 region: CASSQSGTGGTGELFF. CDR3 bases: TGTGCCAGCAGCCAATCCGGGACAGGGGGTACCGGGGAGCTGTTTTTT.

The chain recombines TRBV28 with TRBJ2-2; no reliable D call. Germline V gene lookup returns CDR1 MDHEN and CDR2 SYDVKM. The CDR3 contains 13 residues. Trimming removed 3 bases at V and 4 bases at J, with 6 bases between. CDR3 DNA sequence: TGTGCCAGCAGTTTCGGAGCCACCGGGGAGCTGTTTTTT. Its translation: CASSFGATGELFF.

A single count supports this clone. This chain joins TRBV9 and TRBJ1-1; no reliable D call. The CDR3 extends over 14 amino acids. CDR1 and CDR2 (germline): SGDLS, YYNGEE. The ends were cut back, 2 bases at V and 1 base at J, with 9 bases in the middle. CDR3: CASSVVSGNTEAFF. Here the CDR3 DNA reads TGTGCCAGCAGCGTGGTGTCCGGGAACACTGAAGCTTTCTTT.

V usage is TRBV5-8 and J usage is TRBJ2-5, with 7 bases matching TRBD1. Germline V gene sequence: CDR1 SGHTS, CDR2 YDEGEE. The CDR3 runs to 15 residues. The V gene end was trimmed by 2 bases and the J gene end by 1 base; junction bases not matched to a gene: 5. Here the CDR3 reads CASSLEGQSQETQYF. The DNA for the CDR3 is TGTGCCAGCAGCTTAGAGGGACAGAGCCAAGAGACCCAGTACTTC.

J is TRBJ1-3 and V is TRBV15, with TRBD1 matching 9 bases. Germline V gene sequence: CDR1 LNHNV, CDR2 YYDKDF (reference sequence). V lost 6 bases and J lost 2; bases outside the gene matches: 2. CDR3 length: 14 residues. CDR3 bases: TGTGCCACCAGGGGGGACAGGGCTGGAAACACCATATATTTT. Residues: CATRGDRAGNTIYF.

The genes are TRBV6-6 and TRBJ1-1, with TRBD1 matching over 8 bases. This CDR3 comprises 14 residues. The germline V gene encodes CDR1 MNHNY and CDR2 SVGAGI (reference sequence). V shed 6 bases, J shed 2 bases, and the junction held 5 bases outside the gene matches. CDR3 residues: CASRGQVINTEAFF. Here the CDR3 DNA reads TGTGCCAGCAGGGGACAGGTGATAAACACTGAAGCTTTCTTT.

V and J are TRBV6-5 and TRBJ1-2; D perhaps matches TRBD1 (6 bases). Trimming removed 7 bases from V and 2 bases from J, with 11 bases in between. The CDR3 loop spans 13 amino acids. The germline CDR1 and CDR2 sequences are MNHEY and SVGAGI. The CDR3 nucleotides read TGTGCCAGCACCAGGGGCGCGAACTATGGCTACACCTTC. This translates into CASTRGANYGYTF.

This clone was detected once. The chain uses TRBV28 and TRBJ1-1; 8 bases agree with TRBD1. The CDR3 is 15 amino acids. With V trimmed by 2 bases and J by 11 bases, 13 bases remained unmatched. Germline V gene data show CDR1 as MDHEN and CDR2 as SYDVKM. Here the CDR3 reads CASSLRSRGQDLAFF. CDR3 DNA: TGTGCCAGCAGTTTACGATCGAGGGGACAGGACTTGGCTTTCTTT.

The chain recombines TRBV3-1 (or the pseudogene TRBV3-2) with TRBJ2-1; 8 positions match TRBD2. V lost 0 bases and J lost 5; bases outside the gene matches: 9. Germline CDR1 is LGHDT and CDR2 is YNNKEL (reference sequence). The CDR3 runs 17 residues. The chain's CDR3 is CASSQDQREGLNNEQFF. Here the CDR3 DNA reads TGTGCCAGCAGCCAAGATCAACGGGAGGGCCTCAACAATGAGCAGTTCTTC.

The chain is built from TRBV5-6 and TRBJ1-3; 10 bases are shared with TRBD1. The V gene's germline CDR1 is SGHDT and CDR2 YYEEEE. V was clipped by 5 bases and J by 7 bases; unmatched bases: 6. The CDR3 extends over 14 amino acids. CDR3 residues: CASSLGQGMNTIYF. DNA for the CDR3: TGTGCCAGCAGTCTGGGACAGGGGATGAACACCATATATTTT.